This paragraph covers one T cell receptor (beta chain) sequence. Method: immunoSEQ multiplex PCR; TCRdb's copy keeps in-frame clones and lacks some. Of around 170,000 clones listed, about 81% are singletons. One Seattle source followed patients from active infection through their disease course. The germline V gene encodes CDR1 MGHRA and CDR2 YSYEKL. V dropped 2 bases and J dropped 6 bases, with 20 bases sitting between them. The CDR3 extends over 16 amino acids. This record comes from a study of blood T cell repertoires in COVID-19. Study at large: Sites across the United States, Italy and Spain contributed samples from acute and convalescent COVID-19. Sources were T cells, B-cell-depleted T cells, or PBMCs; the material itself was cDNA or gDNA.

The chain uses TRBV4-1 and TRBJ2-7, with D perhaps TRBD2 (7 bases). The sample consisted of peripheral blood. The source of this sequence is a woman aged 80 or over with COVID-19, enrolled during active disease. The DNA for the CDR3 is TGCGCCAGCAGCCAATCTGGACTCGCGGGGGCTTCCGAGCAGTACTTC. This gives the protein CASSQSGLAGASEQYF.